This TCR beta chain was captured in a study of T cell repertoires in cytomegalovirus infection. Study-level background: Both CMV infection and a matching HLA type were indicated by public TCR beta signatures. The study's findings and limits: Cumulative public TCR beta family frequency identified CMV carriers with the relevant HLA. Across the ex vivo response, the dominant clonotypes were HLA-C-restricted CMV-specific TCR beta clonotypes.

TCRdb called the reads again in MiXCR, with one record for every CDR3 protein. The data hold 300,000 or so distinct CDR3 sequences, with just under 25% observed a single time. In its sample, this clonotype was seen a few times. Its cognate antigen is unknown. This CDR3 region has 13 residues. V was pared by 7 bases and J by 4 bases, with 13 bases between. The sample consisted of cultured PBMCs, taken from culture after CMV antigen stimulation. The V and J genes are TRBV12-3 or TRBV12-4 and TRBJ1-1; D is uncertain. The receptor was derived from a human donor in good health (CMV status not recorded). Some clones in this sample may be carry-over from other donors' samples. The CDR3 region has the DNA TGTGCCAGCACCTTTGAGTTAAGCACTGAAGCTTTCTTT. It specifies CASTFELSTEAFF.